Listed here are 25 T cell receptor beta chains from one sample, sequenced in a study of control samples from healthy donors and cancer patients. Assay used: immunoSEQ multiplex PCR; TCRdb lists only in-frame clones, some missing. This table has over 100,000 clones, more than 70% appearing once. Sequencing was carried out using blood. The receptors come from a man aged 35 to 55 in good health.

This sequence joins TRBV6-5 and TRBJ1-2, with unresolved D. Trimming removed 6 bases at V and 5 bases at J, with 13 bases between. Germline V lookup: CDR1 MNHEY, CDR2 SVGAGI. The CDR3 loop spans 13 amino acids. CDR3 residues: CASRQTALYGYTF. The CDR3 DNA reads as TGTGCCAGCAGGCAAACAGCTTTATATGGCTACACCTTC.

The chain uses TRBV11-3 and TRBJ1-1; 7 nucleotides match TRBD1. The V segment lost 5 bases and the J segment 1 base; nucleotides outside the gene matches: 7. There are 15 residues in the CDR3. Germline V gene data show CDR1 as SGHNT and CDR2 as YENEEA. The CDR3 loop reads CASSPTQGTNTEAFF. DNA of the CDR3: TGTGCCAGCAGCCCCACACAGGGGACGAACACTGAAGCTTTCTTT. Filled out from reference TRBV11-3 and TRBJ1-1, the complete variable domain reads EAGVVQSPRYKIIEKKQPVAFWCNPISGHNTLYWYLQNLGQGPELLIRYENEEAVDDSQLPKDRFSAERLKGVDSTLKIQPAELGDSAVYLCASSPTQGTNTEAFFGQGTRLTVV.

The chain uses TRBV12-5 and TRBJ2-2, with 7 positions matching TRBD1. CDR3 size: 16 residues. Germline V lookup: CDR1 LGHNT, CDR2 FRNRAP. With 5 bases clipped from V and 0 bases from J, the junction kept 6 bases outside the gene matches. Here the CDR3 DNA reads TGTGCTAGTGGTCTTACAGGGGTAACGAACACCGGGGAGCTGTTTTTT. This encodes CASGLTGVTNTGELFF.

This chain joins TRBV29-1 and TRBJ2-2; 9 bases agree with TRBD2. Germline V lookup: CDR1 SQVTM, CDR2 ANQGSEA. The length of the CDR3 is 14 residues. Trimming removed 6 bases from V and 1 base from J; junction bases left unmatched: 3. CDR3 loop: CSVQAGGNTGELFF. The CDR3 DNA reads as TGCAGCGTCCAAGCGGGGGGGAACACCGGGGAGCTGTTTTTT.

The chain employs TRBV5-6 and TRBJ2-7; TRBD1 agrees at 7 bases. Germline V gene sequence: CDR1 SGHDT, CDR2 YYEEEE. The CDR3 consists of 13 residues. The V gene end was trimmed by 4 bases and the J gene end by 3 bases; junction bases not matched to a gene: 4. Written as DNA, the CDR3 is TGTGCCAGCAGCCCCAGGGGGTTCTACGAGCAGTACTTC. Protein sequence: CASSPRGFYEQYF.

This sequence joins TRBV18 and TRBJ2-3, with D possibly being TRBD1 or TRBD2 (5 bases each). CDR1 KGHSH and CDR2 LQKENI come from the germline V gene. Trimming shortened V by 6 bases and J by 4 bases, and 23 bases separated the two germline ends. This CDR3 spans 17 amino acids. The CDR3, as DNA: TGTGCCAGCTCGGTGTCGGGACCGGGTTTTTCCGCAGATACGCAGTATTTT. This encodes CASSVSGPGFSADTQYF.

The chain employs TRBV7-9 and TRBJ2-6, with a weak D call TRBD1 (6 bases). Deletions cut 1 base from V and 2 bases from J, with 9 bases between. CDR3 length: 16 residues. Germline CDR1 reads SEHNR; CDR2 reads FQNEAQ (reference sequence). The CDR3 protein is CASSLDRVPGANVLTF. As DNA, the CDR3 is TGTGCCAGCAGCTTAGACAGGGTCCCTGGGGCCAACGTCCTGACTTTC.

In DNA form, the CDR3 reads TGTGCCAGCAGCCTAGGGGGCAAGGGCACTGAAGCTTTCTTT. Translation: CASSLGGKGTEAFF. The chain joins TRBV7-6 to TRBJ1-1, with TRBD1 matching over 7 bases. Germline assignment: CDR1 SGHVS and CDR2 FNYEAQ. V lost 5 bases, J lost 4 bases, and 7 bases stayed unmatched. This CDR3 has 14 residues. Based on the CDR3 plus reference TRBV7-6 and TRBJ1-1, the full variable domain is GAGVSQSPRYKVTKRGQDVALRCDPISGHVSLYWYRQALGQGPEFLTYFNYEAQQDKSGLPNDRFSAERPEGSISTLTIQRTEQRDSAMYRCASSLGGKGTEAFFGQGTRLTVV.

The V and J genes are TRBV24-1 and TRBJ2-1, with D possibly being TRBD1 or TRBD2 (5 bases each). The germline gives CDR1 KGHDR, CDR2 SFDVKD. V was shortened by 4 bases and J by 5 bases, with 14 bases between the two germline ends. The CDR3 length is 15 residues. The CDR3 DNA follows: TGTGCCACCAGTGACGCCGGGACGCAAGACAATGAGCAGTTCTTC. Translating it yields CATSDAGTQDNEQFF.

The V call is TRBV10-1, the J call TRBJ2-1; 10 bases agree with TRBD2. The CDR3 loop spans 15 amino acids. Germline-derived CDR1 and CDR2 are WNHNN and SYGVQD (reference sequence). Trimming cost V 5 bases and J 9 bases; bases outside gene matches: 10. Here the CDR3 reads CASSFIAGGGGEQFF. DNA of the CDR3: TGCGCCAGCAGTTTCATAGCGGGGGGAGGAGGTGAGCAGTTCTTC.

This chain connects TRBV15 to TRBJ2-1; 11 nucleotides align to TRBD2. CDR1 is LNHNV and CDR2 is YYDKDF in the germline V gene (reference sequence). The V gene end was trimmed by 0 bases and the J gene end by 7 bases; junction bases not matched to a gene: 8. The CDR3 sequence is 17 residues long. Written as DNA, the CDR3 is TGTGCCACCAGCAGAGATTCCTTAGCGGGGGGGCGTAATGAGCAGTTCTTC. The encoded protein is CATSRDSLAGGRNEQFF.

V usage is TRBV30 and J usage is TRBJ1-3, with D unresolved. This CDR3 has 11 amino acids. Germline V gene sequence: CDR1 GTSNPN, CDR2 SVGIG (reference sequence). The CDR3 reads CSSGVGNTIYF. Written as DNA, the CDR3 is TGTTCGTCGGGAGTTGGAAACACCATATATTTT.

This chain links TRBV6-2 or TRBV6-3 with TRBJ2-7, with a possible D match to TRBD1 (6 bases). Trimming took 5 bases from V and 3 from J, leaving 14 bases between them. Per germline, CDR1 MNHEY and CDR2 SVGEGT. The length of the CDR3 is 14 residues. The CDR3 nucleotides read TGTGCCAGCAGTGACCTCAGCAGGGGCTACGAGCAGTACTTC. This translates into CASSDLSRGYEQYF.

J is TRBJ1-5 and V is TRBV6-2 or TRBV6-3, with 10 positions matching TRBD1. With V trimmed by 6 bases and J by 6 bases, 8 bases remained unmatched. The CDR3 consists of 15 residues. Germline-derived CDR1 and CDR2 are MNHEY and SVGEGT. The CDR3 sequence is CASSSFRDRGQPQHF. The CDR3 coding sequence is TGTGCCAGCAGCTCATTTAGGGACAGGGGTCAGCCCCAGCATTTT.

The CDR3 DNA reads TGTGCCACCAGTGAGGGCAGTTTGGGGTCCTACGAGCAGTACTTC. Its protein product is CATSEGSLGSYEQYF. The chain joins TRBV24-1 to TRBJ2-7, with D unresolved. V was shortened by 4 bases and J by 1 base, with 13 bases between the two germline ends. CDR3 size: 15 residues. Germline CDR1 reads KGHDR; CDR2 reads SFDVKD.

V usage is TRBV13 and J usage is TRBJ2-7; a weak D match, TRBD2 (6 bases). The CDR3 totals 13 residues. In germline, CDR1 is PRHDT, CDR2 FYEKMQ (reference sequence). V was cut by 2 bases and J by 7 bases, with 12 bases left in between. The CDR3 loop is CASSLLGTQEQYF. For the CDR3, the DNA is TGTGCCAGCAGCTTATTGGGGACTCAGGAGCAGTACTTC.

V is TRBV19 and J is TRBJ2-3; the D gene is possibly TRBD1 (6 bases). Trimming stripped 5 bases from V and 0 bases from J, with 30 bases between. Germline values: CDR1 LNHDA, CDR2 SQIVND (reference sequence). The CDR3 has 21 amino acids. CDR3 sequence (DNA): TGTGCCAGTAGTTTAACTCACCCACAGGGAGCGGCTCCTAGGAGCACAGATACGCAGTATTTT. Its translation is CASSLTHPQGAAPRSTDTQYF.

The J gene is TRBJ2-2, the V gene TRBV7-9, with TRBD2 matching 13 bases. This CDR3 spans 18 amino acids. Germline CDR1 reads SEHNR; CDR2 reads FQNEAQ (reference sequence). V shed 1 base and J 0 bases; nucleotides not matched to a gene: 2. The CDR3 reads CASSLGTSGGANTGELFF. CDR3 in DNA: TGTGCCAGCAGCTTAGGGACTAGCGGGGGCGCGAACACCGGGGAGCTGTTTTTT.

The chain uses TRBV3-1 (or the pseudogene TRBV3-2) and TRBJ2-3; D ambiguous. V lost 0 bases and J lost 1, with 5 bases in between. Germline V lookup: CDR1 LGHDT, CDR2 YNNKEL (reference sequence). The CDR3 consists of 14 residues. The DNA of the CDR3 is TGTGCCAGCAGCCAAGATCCCCGCACAGATACGCAGTATTTT. It encodes CASSQDPRTDTQYF.

This chain links TRBV5-6 with TRBJ2-3, with D tentatively TRBD2 (5 bases). V shed 0 bases and J shed 2 bases, with 16 bases lying between them. The CDR3 loop spans 17 amino acids. Germline-derived CDR1 and CDR2 are SGHDT and YYEEEE. In DNA, the CDR3 is TGTGCCAGCAGCTTGGAATCAGGCCGGGGAAACACAGATACGCAGTATTTT. It yields the protein CASSLESGRGNTDTQYF.

The rearrangement links TRBV24-1 to TRBJ2-3; 8 nucleotides match TRBD2. The germline V gene encodes CDR1 KGHDR and CDR2 SFDVKD. V shed 3 bases and J 6 bases; nucleotides not matched to a gene: 4. The CDR3 extends over 14 amino acids. The chain's CDR3 is CATSDGTSFDTQYF. The CDR3 bases are TGTGCCACCAGTGATGGGACTAGTTTCGATACGCAGTATTTT.

This sequence joins TRBV29-1 and TRBJ2-5; D possibly corresponds to TRBD1 (5 bases). Trimming left V 7 bases short and J 5 bases short, with 17 bases between. Germline V gene data show CDR1 as SQVTM and CDR2 as ANQGSEA. This CDR3 contains 13 residues. The CDR3: CSARDWVQETQYF. The CDR3 nucleotides are TGCAGCGCCAGGGATTGGGTACAGGAGACCCAGTACTTC.

The genes are TRBV18 and TRBJ2-5, with D uncertain. The CDR3 covers 13 residues. V was shortened by 2 bases and J by 3 bases, with 7 bases between the two germline ends. Germline V gene lookup returns CDR1 KGHSH and CDR2 LQKENI. CDR3 in amino acids: CASSPGQKETQYF. As DNA, the CDR3 is TGTGCCAGCTCACCAGGGCAGAAAGAGACCCAGTACTTC. Complete variable domain (other parts from reference TRBV18 and TRBJ2-5): NAGVMQNPRHLVRRRGQEARLRCSPMKGHSHVYWYRQLPEEGLKFMVYLQKENIIDESGMPKERFSAEFPKEGPSILRIQQVVRGDSAAYFCASSPGQKETQYFGPGTRLLVL.

The chain has TRBV9 and TRBJ2-1; the D gene is possibly TRBD2 (7 bases). V lost 4 bases to trimming and J lost 7 bases, with 9 bases between them. This CDR3 has 12 amino acids. Germline loops: CDR1 SGDLS, CDR2 YYNGEE. The CDR3: CASSKGGNEQFF. In DNA, the CDR3 is TGTGCCAGCAGCAAGGGGGGGAATGAGCAGTTCTTC.

V and J are TRBV6-4 and TRBJ2-3; 10 bases are a match to TRBD1. The germline V gene encodes CDR1 MRHNA and CDR2 SNTAGT. Trimming removed 0 bases from V and 13 bases from J; junction bases left unmatched: 13. The CDR3 length is 16 residues. Here the CDR3 DNA reads TGTGCCAGCAGTGACTCCCCCGGGACAGGGGAAGCACAGAAGTATTTT. It encodes CASSDSPGTGEAQKYF.